The rows below give T cell receptor beta chains drawn from one sample of a study of CD8 T cells in ankylosing spondylitis. TCRdb called the 5' RACE reads again in MiXCR, with one record for every CDR3 protein. The data show tens of thousands of distinct CDR3 sequences, around 6% seen once. The sample comprised blood, either unsorted or a sorted T cell fraction (not recorded which). These TCRs come from a male donor with ankylosing spondylitis or in good health (not recorded which). CDR3s include the opening cysteine and the closing phenylalanine or tryptophan. The order of the fields is D gene, V gene, J gene, clone size, CDR3 protein, CDR3 DNA. D genes are given only for firm matches. Rows give clone size only sometimes, using once, few, many, or a class for an expanded clone.

TRBD1,TRBV24-1,TRBJ2-1,many,CATSRRGTGINEQFF,TGTGCCACCAGTAGGAGGGGGACAGGTATCAATGAGCAGTTCTTC
TRBD1,TRBV28,TRBJ2-7,many,CASSLPDRYSYEQYF,TGTGCCAGCAGTTTGCCGGACAGGTACTCCTACGAGCAGTACTTC
-,TRBV10-3,TRBJ2-3,many,CAISERLQSDTQYF,TGTGCCATCAGTGAGCGTCTTCAATCAGATACGCAGTATTTT
TRBD2,TRBV5-1,TRBJ2-7,-,CASSLGFVGTSGVYEQYF,TGCGCCAGCAGCTTGGGATTCGTGGGGACTAGCGGGGTGTACGAGCAGTACTTC
TRBD2,TRBV5-1,TRBJ2-2,many,CASSLAGETGELFF,TGCGCCAGCAGCCTAGCGGGAGAAACCGGGGAGCTGTTTTTT
-,TRBV7-9,TRBJ1-6,many,CASMRGDNSPLHF,TGTGCCAGCATGAGGGGGGACAATTCACCCCTCCACTTT
TRBD1,TRBV12-3/TRBV12-4,TRBJ2-7,many,CASSLDQLTGEYEQYF,TGTGCCAGCAGTTTGGACCAACTGACAGGGGAATACGAGCAGTACTTC
-,TRBV6-5,TRBJ1-1,-,CASSYSISCEAFF,TGTGCCAGCAGTTACTCCATAAGTTGTGAAGCTTTCTTT
-,TRBV6-5,TRBJ1-1,many,CASSHGETEAFF,TGTGCCAGCAGTCACGGGGAAACTGAAGCTTTCTTT
-,TRBV18,TRBJ2-7,many,CASSLQGTYEQYF,TGTGCCAGCTCGCTTCAGGGGACATACGAGCAGTACTTC
-,TRBV20-1,TRBJ2-3,-,CSARGASESTDTQYF,TGCAGTGCTAGGGGGGCTAGCGAAAGCACAGATACGCAGTATTTT
-,TRBV6-1,TRBJ2-1,medium-sized,CASSLNRATGDEQFF,TGTGCCAGCAGCCTGAACAGGGCAACGGGAGATGAGCAGTTCTTC
-,TRBV24-1,TRBJ1-5,many,CATSEPSRLQPQHF,TGTGCCACCAGTGAGCCCTCACGGCTGCAGCCCCAGCATTTT
-,TRBV10-3,TRBJ2-1,many,CAISEGPGPAVEINEQFF,TGTGCCATCAGTGAGGGACCCGGGCCAGCCGTAGAAATTAATGAGCAGTTCTTC
TRBD2,TRBV7-2,TRBJ2-5,many,CASSRSGPRETQYF,TGTGCCAGCAGCCGTAGCGGGCCCCGGGAGACCCAGTACTTC
TRBD2,TRBV15,TRBJ2-2,many,CATSKSTSGRAAGELFF,TGTGCCACCAGCAAGTCGACTAGCGGGAGGGCCGCCGGGGAGCTGTTTTTT
-,TRBV20-1,TRBJ2-7,many,CSGTSHPYEQYF,TGCAGTGGAACCTCTCACCCCTACGAGCAGTACTTC
-,TRBV24-1,TRBJ1-2,many,CATGGDYTF,TGTGCCACCGGGGGCGACTACACCTTC
TRBD2,TRBV5-1,TRBJ2-3,medium-sized,CASSASGRVTDTQYF,TGCGCCAGCAGCGCTAGCGGGAGGGTCACAGATACGCAGTATTTT
TRBD1,TRBV4-1,TRBJ2-5,many,CASSPRGLGETQYF,TGCGCCAGCAGCCCCAGGGGGTTGGGGGAGACCCAGTACTTC
TRBD1,TRBV30,TRBJ1-1,many,CAWSEGAGTEAFF,TGTGCCTGGAGTGAGGGGGCGGGCACTGAAGCTTTCTTT
TRBD1,TRBV27,TRBJ1-2,many,CASTPNTGASGYTF,TGTGCCAGCACTCCGAATACAGGGGCAAGTGGCTACACCTTC
-,TRBV14,TRBJ1-2,many,CASSPGFQYGYTF,TGTGCCAGCAGCCCGGGATTTCAGTATGGCTACACCTTC
TRBD1,TRBV20-1,TRBJ1-3,many,CSASRRGTGNTIYF,TGCAGTGCTAGCCGCAGGGGGACTGGAAACACCATATATTTT
-,TRBV6-5,TRBJ2-7,many,CASSYGKNYQQYF,TGTGCCAGCAGTTACGGGAAAAACTACCAGCAGTACTTC
TRBD1,TRBV4-3,TRBJ2-4,many,CASSQARQGAKNIQYF,TGCGCCAGCAGCCAGGCTCGACAGGGGGCCAAAAACATTCAGTACTTC
TRBD1,TRBV9,TRBJ2-7,many,CASSVEVGGDEQYF,TGTGCCAGCAGCGTAGAGGTAGGGGGCGACGAGCAGTACTTC
-,TRBV24-1,TRBJ2-1,many,CATSVSNEQFF,TGTGCCACCAGTGTTAGCAATGAGCAGTTCTTC
-,TRBV4-2,TRBJ2-4,many,CASSQVGIGNIQYF,TGTGCCAGCAGCCAAGTTGGGATTGGGAACATTCAGTACTTC
-,TRBV19,TRBJ1-1,many,CASRAIDRDTEAFF,TGTGCCAGTAGAGCTATTGACCGGGACACTGAAGCTTTCTTT
-,TRBV6-1,TRBJ2-7,many,CASSKMGEQYF,TGTGCCAGCAGTAAGATGGGGGAGCAGTACTTC
-,TRBV6-2/TRBV6-3,TRBJ2-1,many,CASSYLSKNNEQFF,TGTGCCAGCAGTTACCTATCAAAAAACAATGAGCAGTTCTTC
-,TRBV4-1,TRBJ2-6,-,CASSHPTRGNRANVLTF,TGCGCCAGCAGCCACCCTACTCGGGGGAACCGGGCCAACGTCCTGACTTTC
-,TRBV27,TRBJ1-6,many,CASSWRGERSNSPLHF,TGTGCCAGCAGTTGGAGGGGCGAACGGTCTAATTCACCCCTCCACTTT
-,TRBV20-1,TRBJ2-2,many,CSARDVQYTGELFF,TGCAGTGCTAGAGACGTTCAGTACACCGGGGAGCTGTTTTTT
TRBD1,TRBV5-1,TRBJ2-7,many,CASSWGTGNYEQYF,TGCGCCAGCAGCTGGGGGACAGGGAACTACGAGCAGTACTTC
TRBD2,TRBV7-3,TRBJ2-1,few,CASSPPGLPYNEQFF,TGTGCCAGCAGCCCCCCGGGACTACCGTACAATGAGCAGTTCTTC
TRBD1,TRBV5-1,TRBJ2-2,many,CASSSGTGGWTGELFF,TGCGCCAGCAGCTCCGGGACAGGGGGCTGGACCGGGGAGCTGTTTTTT
TRBD1,TRBV15,TRBJ2-1,medium-sized,CATSSWDSYNEQFF,TGTGCCACCAGCAGCTGGGACAGCTACAATGAGCAGTTCTTC
-,TRBV6-2/TRBV6-3,TRBJ2-3,many,CASSPDVDPTDTQYF,TGTGCCAGCAGTCCAGACGTCGACCCCACAGATACGCAGTATTTT
-,TRBV5-1,TRBJ2-2,many,CASSFAANTGELFF,TGCGCCAGCAGCTTTGCGGCTAACACCGGGGAGCTGTTTTTT
-,TRBV18,TRBJ1-2,many,CASSPSRDILYGYTF,TGTGCCAGCTCACCTTCAAGGGACATACTCTATGGCTACACCTTC
-,TRBV4-1,TRBJ2-7,-,CASSQRLRVGEKYF,TGCGCCAGCAGCCAACGGCTTCGGGTCGGCGAGAAGTACTTC
TRBD1,TRBV5-6,TRBJ2-5,many,CASSWDLGTAIQETQYF,TGTGCCAGCAGCTGGGACCTCGGGACAGCGATCCAAGAGACCCAGTACTTC
TRBD2,TRBV2,TRBJ2-1,many,CASSAGLAGYNEQFF,TGTGCCAGCAGCGCCGGACTAGCGGGCTACAATGAGCAGTTCTTC
-,TRBV20-1,TRBJ2-1,many,CSARVRNEQFF,TGCAGTGCTAGGGTCAGGAATGAGCAGTTCTTC
-,TRBV15,TRBJ2-7,many,CATSRFPFNSVSQGEQYF,TGTGCCACCAGCAGATTCCCTTTCAATTCGGTCAGCCAAGGAGAGCAGTACTTC
-,TRBV5-1,TRBJ1-5,many,CASSPGVEQPQHF,TGCGCCAGCAGTCCAGGAGTGGAGCAGCCCCAGCATTTT
-,TRBV7-2,TRBJ2-3,few,CASRMGGEIAQYF,TGTGCCAGCAGAATGGGGGGAGAGATTGCGCAGTATTTT
-,TRBV11-2,TRBJ2-1,many,CASSLSSRQFF,TGTGCCAGCAGCTTATCGAGTAGGCAGTTCTTC
-,TRBV28,TRBJ2-5,many,CASSGRDPYQETQYF,TGTGCCAGCAGCGGGCGGGACCCGTACCAAGAGACCCAGTACTTC
TRBD1,TRBV7-3,TRBJ1-1,many,CASSLVGGSSEAFF,TGTGCCAGCAGCTTGGTAGGGGGCAGCTCTGAAGCTTTCTTT
-,TRBV21-1,TRBJ2-7,many,CASTQATSGSYEQYF,TGTGCCAGCACTCAAGCCACTAGCGGGAGCTACGAGCAGTACTTC
-,TRBV20-1,TRBJ1-1,many,CSARTDGFTEAFF,TGCAGTGCTAGGACCGACGGGTTCACTGAAGCTTTCTTT